The rows below give T cell receptor beta chains drawn from one sample of a study of T cell responses to AZD1222 COVID-19 vaccine. Method: immunoSEQ multiplex PCR; TCRdb's copy keeps in-frame clones and lacks some. The profile shows roughly 120,000 clones, more than 70% of them singletons. The starting material was peripheral blood, obtained 28 days after the second AZD1222 dose. These receptors originate from an adult who received the AZD1222 COVID-19 vaccine. The CDR3 runs from the conserved cysteine through the conserved F or W. D genes are given only for firm matches. Clone size is given for some rows only: seen once, a few or many times, or a class if the clone is expanded.

j_call,d_call,clone_size,v_call,cdr3_aa,cdr3_nt
TRBJ2-2,.,.,TRBV3-1/TRBV3-2,CASSRGPSTGELFF,TGTGCCAGCAGCCGCGGGCCGAGCACCGGGGAGCTGTTTTTT
TRBJ1-5,TRBD1,.,TRBV5-4,CASSLGGQGSDQPQHF,TGTGCCAGCAGCTTGGGGGGACAGGGATCGGATCAGCCCCAGCATTTT
TRBJ1-1,.,.,TRBV5-4,CASSLPGGATAFF,TGTGCCAGCAGCCTTCCTGGCGGGGCTACGGCTTTCTTT
TRBJ2-7,.,.,TRBV3-1/TRBV3-2,CASSQDVRAERYEQYF,TGTGCCAGCAGCCAAGACGTCCGAGCGGAGCGCTACGAGCAGTACTTC
TRBJ1-1,TRBD1,.,TRBV6-6,CASSGPGGTEAFF,TGTGCCAGCAGCGGTCCAGGGGGCACTGAAGCTTTCTTT
TRBJ1-2,.,.,TRBV11-2,CASSSQTGTYGYTF,TGTGCCAGCAGCTCCCAGACAGGAACGTATGGCTACACCTTC
TRBJ2-7,TRBD1,.,TRBV6-5,CASTRGQGSHEQYF,TGTGCCAGCACCAGAGGACAGGGCTCCCACGAGCAGTACTTC
TRBJ1-2,.,.,TRBV5-1,CASSRTSETANYGYTF,TGCGCCAGCAGCCGCACCTCCGAAACCGCTAACTATGGCTACACCTTC
TRBJ1-1,TRBD1,.,TRBV29-1,CSVVSPRTGANTEAFF,TGCAGCGTTGTCTCACCCCGGACAGGGGCGAACACTGAAGCTTTCTTT
TRBJ2-5,.,.,TRBV5-1,CASSTTKRETQYF,TGCGCCAGCAGCACAACCAAGAGAGAGACCCAGTACTTC
TRBJ1-1,.,.,TRBV18,CASSPWGDAEAFF,TGTGCCAGCTCACCGTGGGGTGACGCTGAAGCTTTCTTT
TRBJ1-2,TRBD1,.,TRBV28,CASSEQGAYGYTF,TGTGCCAGCAGTGAACAGGGGGCTTATGGCTACACCTTC
TRBJ1-4,.,.,TRBV5-5,CASSLDGTTNEKLFF,TGTGCCAGCAGCTTGGATGGGACAACTAATGAAAAACTGTTTTTT
TRBJ1-5,.,.,TRBV27,CASSGGTPGNQPQHF,TGTGCCAGCAGTGGCGGGACACCCGGCAATCAGCCCCAGCATTTT
TRBJ1-5,.,once,TRBV3-1/TRBV3-2,CASSHTGWGTNQPQHF,TGTGCCAGCAGCCACACAGGGTGGGGGACCAATCAGCCCCAGCATTTT
TRBJ1-4,TRBD1,.,TRBV28,CASSLGTGVGSATNEKLFF,TGTGCCAGCAGTTTAGGGACAGGGGTCGGATCGGCAACTAATGAAAAACTGTTTTTT
TRBJ2-1,.,once,TRBV29-1,CSVEQGLRYNEQFF,TGCAGCGTTGAACAGGGGCTTAGGTACAATGAGCAGTTCTTC
TRBJ2-1,.,.,TRBV5-4,CASSLSITGSSYNEQFF,TGTGCCAGCAGCTTGAGTATTACAGGGAGCTCCTACAATGAGCAGTTCTTC
TRBJ1-4,.,few,TRBV28,CASYTGGIVNKKLFF,TGTGCCAGCTATACGGGGGGAATAGTAAATAAAAAACTGTTTTTT
TRBJ1-5,.,.,TRBV28,CASASSNQPQHF,TGTGCCAGCGCGTCTAGCAATCAGCCCCAGCATTTT
TRBJ2-7,.,.,TRBV28,CASSADGHGYEQYF,TGTGCCAGCAGTGCGGACGGCCACGGGTACGAGCAGTACTTC
TRBJ2-7,.,.,TRBV6-2/TRBV6-3,CASSYPAQGREQYF,TGTGCCAGCAGTTACCCGGCCCAGGGTCGCGAGCAGTACTTC
TRBJ1-3,.,.,TRBV19,CASTSEAHTIYF,TGTGCCAGTACCAGCGAGGCCCACACCATATATTTT
TRBJ2-7,.,.,TRBV6-5,CASSPLRGYEQYF,TGTGCCAGCAGTCCCTTGCGGGGCTACGAGCAGTACTTC
TRBJ1-1,.,.,TRBV5-1,CASSLQRNTEAFF,TGCGCCAGCAGCCTCCAGAGGAACACTGAAGCTTTCTTT
TRBJ1-3,.,.,TRBV28,CASKSDSSGNTIYF,TGTGCCAGCAAATCGGACAGCTCTGGAAACACCATATATTTT